A selection of T cell receptor beta chains follows, all from one sample in a study of PD-L1 blockade in urothelial cancer. The data were produced by immunoSEQ multiplex PCR, yet TCRdb's version contains in-frame clones alone and is incomplete. The sample gives roughly 56,000 clones, about four fifths of which show up once; roughly 4.5% is in the top ten. The source was PBMCs, collected around atezolizumab (anti-PD-L1) treatment. All receptors come from a man aged 65 to 79 with urothelial cancer. Each CDR3 is given with its conserved first and last residue. A D gene is named only where the DNA matches it firmly. A row's size may be missing; if present it is once, few, many or a size class.

j_call: TRBJ2-2
d_call: TRBD1
clone_size: .
v_call: TRBV18
cdr3_aa: CASSPDRDTGELFF
cdr3_nt: TGTGCCAGCTCACCAGACAGGGACACCGGGGAGCTGTTTTTT

j_call: TRBJ2-2
d_call: .
clone_size: .
v_call: TRBV15
cdr3_aa: CATSRDRTGELFF
cdr3_nt: TGTGCCACCAGCAGAGATCGGACCGGGGAGCTGTTTTTT

j_call: TRBJ1-4
d_call: .
clone_size: .
v_call: TRBV28
cdr3_aa: CASSLAGNEKLFF
cdr3_nt: TGTGCCAGCAGTTTGGCAGGGAACGAAAAACTGTTTTTT

j_call: TRBJ2-7
d_call: TRBD1
clone_size: once
v_call: TRBV7-9
cdr3_aa: CASSRSRLRTGAHEQYF
cdr3_nt: TGTGCCAGCAGCCGCTCGAGGCTGAGGACAGGGGCGCACGAGCAGTACTTC

j_call: TRBJ2-5
d_call: TRBD1
clone_size: .
v_call: TRBV5-1
cdr3_aa: CASSLGRDRGETQYF
cdr3_nt: TGCGCCAGCAGCTTGGGTCGGGACAGGGGTGAGACCCAGTACTTC

j_call: TRBJ1-5
d_call: TRBD1
clone_size: .
v_call: TRBV4-2
cdr3_aa: CASSQTGGEVDQPQHF
cdr3_nt: TGTGCCAGCAGCCAGACAGGGGGCGAAGTGGATCAGCCCCAGCATTTT

j_call: TRBJ2-7
d_call: TRBD2
clone_size: .
v_call: TRBV28
cdr3_aa: CASSPTWASGSSYEQYF
cdr3_nt: TGTGCCAGCAGCCCCACTTGGGCTAGCGGGAGTTCCTACGAGCAGTACTTC

j_call: TRBJ1-1
d_call: .
clone_size: .
v_call: TRBV30
cdr3_aa: CAWSAGENTEAFF
cdr3_nt: TGTGCCTGGAGTGCAGGGGAGAACACTGAAGCTTTCTTT

j_call: TRBJ2-3
d_call: TRBD1
clone_size: .
v_call: TRBV7-9
cdr3_aa: CASSLEQGTDTQYF
cdr3_nt: TGTGCCAGCAGCTTAGAACAGGGGACAGATACGCAGTATTTT

j_call: TRBJ2-1
d_call: TRBD2
clone_size: .
v_call: TRBV5-6
cdr3_aa: CASSFGLADNEQFF
cdr3_nt: TGTGCCAGCAGCTTTGGACTAGCGGACAATGAGCAGTTCTTC

j_call: TRBJ2-7
d_call: .
clone_size: .
v_call: TRBV15
cdr3_aa: CATSRDVQNSYEQYF
cdr3_nt: TGTGCCACCAGCAGAGATGTCCAGAACTCCTACGAGCAGTACTTC

j_call: TRBJ1-5
d_call: TRBD1
clone_size: .
v_call: TRBV19
cdr3_aa: CASSRRQGGQPQHF
cdr3_nt: TGTGCCAGTAGTAGGCGACAGGGGGGTCAGCCCCAGCATTTT

j_call: TRBJ1-1
d_call: .
clone_size: .
v_call: TRBV7-2
cdr3_aa: CASSLSYTEAFF
cdr3_nt: TGTGCCAGCAGCCTTTCCTACACTGAAGCTTTCTTT

j_call: TRBJ2-5
d_call: TRBD1
clone_size: .
v_call: TRBV5-4
cdr3_aa: CASNLDRAPETQYF
cdr3_nt: TGTGCCAGCAACCTAGACAGGGCCCCGGAGACCCAGTACTTC

j_call: TRBJ2-3
d_call: TRBD2
clone_size: .
v_call: TRBV28
cdr3_aa: CASSPGTSGRLPDTQYF
cdr3_nt: TGTGCCAGCAGTCCGGGGACTAGCGGGAGGTTGCCAGATACGCAGTATTTT

j_call: TRBJ1-1
d_call: .
clone_size: few
v_call: TRBV6-6
cdr3_aa: CASSPGGLTEAFF
cdr3_nt: TGTGCCAGCAGTCCGGGAGGGCTCACTGAAGCTTTCTTT

j_call: TRBJ2-3
d_call: .
clone_size: once
v_call: TRBV9
cdr3_aa: CASSVISASTDTQYF
cdr3_nt: TGTGCCAGCAGCGTAATAAGCGCAAGCACAGATACGCAGTATTTT

j_call: TRBJ2-2
d_call: .
clone_size: .
v_call: TRBV7-9
cdr3_aa: CASSLQGGNTGELFF
cdr3_nt: TGTGCCAGCAGCTTACAGGGGGGGAACACCGGGGAGCTGTTTTTT

j_call: TRBJ2-5
d_call: .
clone_size: .
v_call: TRBV15
cdr3_aa: CATSRDPGGQVTQYF
cdr3_nt: TGTGCCACCAGCAGAGACCCGGGGGGACAGGTGACCCAGTACTTC

j_call: TRBJ2-2
d_call: TRBD2
clone_size: .
v_call: TRBV5-1
cdr3_aa: CASGLAGGNTGELFF
cdr3_nt: TGCGCCAGCGGTCTAGCGGGAGGAAACACCGGGGAGCTGTTTTTT

j_call: TRBJ2-3
d_call: TRBD2
clone_size: .
v_call: TRBV15
cdr3_aa: CATSRVGVPGGSTQYF
cdr3_nt: TGTGCCACCAGCAGAGTAGGCGTTCCGGGCGGGAGCACGCAGTATTTT

j_call: TRBJ2-1
d_call: TRBD2
clone_size: .
v_call: TRBV5-4
cdr3_aa: CASSLQAGGNEQFF
cdr3_nt: TGTGCCAGCAGCTTGCAGGCGGGAGGGAATGAGCAGTTCTTC

j_call: TRBJ1-1
d_call: .
clone_size: few
v_call: TRBV9
cdr3_aa: CASSSSGTEAFF
cdr3_nt: TGTGCCAGCAGCTCTAGCGGCACTGAAGCTTTCTTT

j_call: TRBJ2-5
d_call: TRBD1
clone_size: .
v_call: TRBV6-1
cdr3_aa: CASSQGTGQGTQYF
cdr3_nt: TGTGCCAGCAGTCAGGGGACAGGGCAAGGGACCCAGTACTTC